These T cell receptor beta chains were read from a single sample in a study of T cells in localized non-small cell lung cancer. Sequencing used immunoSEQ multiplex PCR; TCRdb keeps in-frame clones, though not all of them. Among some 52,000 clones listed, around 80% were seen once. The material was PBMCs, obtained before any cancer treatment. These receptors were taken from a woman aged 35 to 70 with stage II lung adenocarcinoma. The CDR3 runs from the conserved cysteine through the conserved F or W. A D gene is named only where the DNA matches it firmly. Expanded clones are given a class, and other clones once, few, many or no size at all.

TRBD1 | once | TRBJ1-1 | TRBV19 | TGTGCCAGTAGTACGACAGGGAAGGAAGCTTTCTTT | CASSTTGKEAFF
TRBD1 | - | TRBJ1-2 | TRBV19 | TGTGCCAGTAGTATTCTGGGGACAGGGGGGAATGGCTACACCTTC | CASSILGTGGNGYTF
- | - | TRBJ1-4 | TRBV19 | TGTGCCAGTAGTATTGCGACCCTCTTCTCCGGCAAACTGTTTTTT | CASSIATLFSGKLFF
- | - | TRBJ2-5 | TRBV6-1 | TGTGCCAGCAGTTGGGGCCGGGCGGGGGAGACCCAGTACTTC | CASSWGRAGETQYF
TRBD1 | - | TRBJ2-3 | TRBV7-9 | TGTGCCAGCAGCTTCGGCGGGGACAGGACCACAGATACGCAGTATTTT | CASSFGGDRTTDTQYF
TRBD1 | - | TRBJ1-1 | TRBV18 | TGTGCCAGCTCAGGGGGACAGGGCCGTGAAGCTTTCTTT | CASSGGQGREAFF
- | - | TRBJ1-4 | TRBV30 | TGTGCCTGGACTCTCGGGGATGAAAAACTGTTTTTT | CAWTLGDEKLFF
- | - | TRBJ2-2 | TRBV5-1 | TGCGCCAGCAGCTTGGTGCAGGGAAACACCGGGGAGCTGTTTTTT | CASSLVQGNTGELFF
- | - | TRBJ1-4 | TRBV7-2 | TGTGCCAGCAGCTTGGGGGGTGTTGAAAAACTGTTTTTT | CASSLGGVEKLFF
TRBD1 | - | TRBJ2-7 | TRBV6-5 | TGTGCCAGCAGTTCAGGGACGGGACAGGCATACTACGAGCAGTACTTC | CASSSGTGQAYYEQYF
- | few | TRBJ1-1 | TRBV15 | TGTGCCACCGGTTCAGGGAGTAGCACTGAAGCTTTCTTT | CATGSGSSTEAFF
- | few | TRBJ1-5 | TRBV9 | TGTGCCAGCAGCGTAGAGGGAGTTGTCAATCAGCCCCAGCATTTT | CASSVEGVVNQPQHF
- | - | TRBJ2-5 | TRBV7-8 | TGTGCCAGCAGCTCTCGACAGTCGACCCAAGAGACCCAGTACTTC | CASSSRQSTQETQYF
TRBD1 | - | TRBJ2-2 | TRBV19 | TGTGCCAGTAGTATCACGGGACAGGGATTCACCGGGGAGCTGTTTTTT | CASSITGQGFTGELFF
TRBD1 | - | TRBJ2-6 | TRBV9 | TGTGCCAGCAGCGTAGTCGACAGGGGAGGAGCTGGGGCCAACGTCCTGACTTTC | CASSVVDRGGAGANVLTF